These 13 T cell receptor beta chains were sequenced from one sample in a study of beta chain features in type 1 diabetes. The isolated RNA, all of it, was reverse transcribed, so expressed TCRB transcripts were what got sequenced. Method: immunoSEQ multiplex PCR; TCRdb's copy keeps in-frame clones and lacks some. Of fewer than 150,000 clones listed, about 7.1% were seen once; the top ten hold approximately 1.5%. Material: central memory CD4+ T cells from blood. The receptors here all came from a woman aged 25 to 39 in good health.

The gene calls are TRBV29-1 and TRBJ2-7; 11 positions match TRBD1. This CDR3 spans 16 amino acids. V lost 1 base, J lost 2 bases, and 7 bases stayed unmatched. Germline V lookup: CDR1 SQVTM, CDR2 ANQGSEA. CDR3 sequence (DNA): TGCAGCGTTGAAGGGGCATGGACAGGGGGCACCTACGAGCAGTACTTC. Residues: CSVEGAWTGGTYEQYF.

This clone was seen only a few times. The chain uses TRBV6-4 and TRBJ2-7; 8 bases match TRBD2. This CDR3 contains 15 residues. V was pared by 6 bases and J by 3 bases, with 10 bases of the junction left unmatched. Germline CDR1 MRHNA, CDR2 SNTAGT. CDR3 sequence: CASRRDSSGGYEQYF. CDR3 DNA sequence: TGTGCCAGCAGGAGGGACTCCAGCGGGGGCTACGAGCAGTACTTC.

This clone was observed a handful of times. The chain couples TRBV7-9 to TRBJ2-1; 10 bases fit TRBD2. V dropped 7 bases and J dropped 6; count of bases not matched to a gene: 12. Germline assignment: CDR1 SEHNR and CDR2 FQNEAQ (reference sequence). CDR3 length: 16 residues. The CDR3 region has the DNA TGTGCCAGCACCTACTGGGGACTAGCGCAGAGCAATGAGCAGTTCTTC. Its translation: CASTYWGLAQSNEQFF.

In its sample, this clone was seen many times. The chain combines TRBV2 with TRBJ2-1; D perhaps matches TRBD2 (5 bases). Germline V lookup: CDR1 SNHLY, CDR2 FYNNEI. The CDR3 totals 15 residues. V lost 6 bases to trimming and J lost 0 bases, with 12 bases between them. The chain's CDR3 is CASRRARDSYNEQFF. The CDR3 region has the DNA TGTGCCAGCAGGAGGGCCAGAGACTCCTACAATGAGCAGTTCTTC.

This chain connects TRBV18 to TRBJ2-2; 7 bases are shared with TRBD2. The V and J ends lost 1 base and 4 bases, in that order; junction bases with no gene match: 12. Germline V CDR1 and CDR2: KGHSH, LQKENI. The CDR3 runs 18 residues. CDR3 nucleotides: TGTGCCAGCTCACCACGATTAGGAGCGGGACTAAGCACCGGGGAGCTGTTTTTT. Protein product: CASSPRLGAGLSTGELFF.

This clone was observed a few times. Germline is not matched at one junction end, which may reflect a read error. The gene calls are TRBV11-3 and TRBJ2-1; TRBD2 matches 11 bases. Germline assignment: CDR1 SGHNT and CDR2 YENEEA. CDR3 size: 16 residues. CDR3 loop: CASSLATSGNRNEQFF. The DNA of the CDR3 is TGTGCCAGCAGTTTAGCGACTAGCGGGAATAGGAATGAGCAGTTCTTC.

The V call is TRBV5-4, the J call TRBJ2-2; 7 bases agree with TRBD2. The germline V gene has CDR1 SGHNT and CDR2 YYREEE (reference sequence). CDR3 size: 16 residues. V was clipped by 4 bases and J by 3 bases; unmatched bases: 9. The CDR3, as DNA: TGTGCCAGCAGCCAAGATCGGGGGAGGGACACCGGGGAGCTGTTTTTT. As protein: CASSQDRGRDTGELFF.

The rearrangement uses TRBV4-3 and TRBJ2-2; 10 bases are a match to TRBD2. After removal of 1 base from V and 5 bases from J, the junction contained 10 bases not matched to a gene. The CDR3 is 18 amino acids. Germline-derived CDR1 and CDR2 are LGHNA and YSLEER. CDR3 sequence reads: CASSQGLLAGEGTGELFF. The CDR3 bases are TGCGCCAGCAGCCAAGGGCTTCTAGCGGGAGAAGGAACCGGGGAGCTGTTTTTT.

This clone showed up just a few times. The CDR3 is CASSGQPDSNYEQYF. CDR3 DNA: TGTGCCAGTAGCGGCCAACCGGACAGCAACTACGAGCAGTACTTC. This chain uses TRBV19 with TRBJ2-7, with D perhaps TRBD1 (6 bases). V lost 6 bases, J lost 3 bases, and 18 bases lay in between. This CDR3 is built from 15 residues. Germline CDR1 is LNHDA and CDR2 is SQIVND (reference sequence).

This clone was recorded at least ten times. The J gene is TRBJ2-5, the V gene TRBV15, with D perhaps TRBD1 (5 bases). Germline V gene data show CDR1 as LNHNV and CDR2 as YYDKDF (reference sequence). V was trimmed by 8 bases and J by 2 bases, leaving 6 bases between them. The CDR3 is made up of 11 amino acids. CDR3 in amino acids: CATGHQETQYF. The CDR3 bases are TGTGCCACCGGACATCAAGAGACCCAGTACTTC.

There are many counts of this clone. V is TRBV20-1 and J is TRBJ2-4; no clear D gene. V was pared by 5 bases and J by 13 bases, with 12 bases between. Germline CDR1 DFQATT, CDR2 SNEGSKA (reference sequence). The CDR3 is 10 amino acids. The CDR3 loop reads CSAPASGQYF. In nucleotides, the CDR3 is TGCAGTGCTCCGGCGTCAGGCCAGTACTTC.

V and J are TRBV5-1 and TRBJ1-2, with a weak D call TRBD1 (5 bases). Trimming shortened V by 0 bases and J by 3 bases, and 6 bases separated the two germline ends. The CDR3 runs 13 residues. Germline V gene lookup returns CDR1 SGHRS and CDR2 YFSETQ. CDR3 nucleotide sequence: TGCGCCAGCAGCTTGGAAGGGGACTATGGCTACACCTTC. Translated: CASSLEGDYGYTF.

This clone was seen ten or more times. Different DNA sequences within this sample yield the same CDR3. The CDR3 loop reads CASSLQGYEQYF. The CDR3 DNA follows: TGTGCCAGCAGCCTACAGGGCTACGAGCAGTACTTC. The rearrangement uses TRBV28 and TRBJ2-7, with D tentatively TRBD1 (6 bases). Trimming removed 6 bases at V and 3 bases at J, with 9 bases between. The V gene's germline CDR1 is MDHEN and CDR2 SYDVKM. This CDR3 spans 12 amino acids.